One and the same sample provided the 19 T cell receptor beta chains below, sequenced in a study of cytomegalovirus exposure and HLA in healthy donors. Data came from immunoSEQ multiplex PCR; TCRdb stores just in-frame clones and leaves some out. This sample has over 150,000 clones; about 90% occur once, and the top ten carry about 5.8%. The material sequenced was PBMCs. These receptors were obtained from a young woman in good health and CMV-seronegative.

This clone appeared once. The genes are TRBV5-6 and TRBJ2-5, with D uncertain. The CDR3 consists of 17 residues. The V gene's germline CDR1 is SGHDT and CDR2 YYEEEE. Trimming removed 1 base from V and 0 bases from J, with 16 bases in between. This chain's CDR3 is CASSLKLGRLYQETQYF. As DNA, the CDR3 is TGTGCCAGCAGCTTGAAGCTGGGAAGATTGTACCAAGAGACCCAGTACTTC.

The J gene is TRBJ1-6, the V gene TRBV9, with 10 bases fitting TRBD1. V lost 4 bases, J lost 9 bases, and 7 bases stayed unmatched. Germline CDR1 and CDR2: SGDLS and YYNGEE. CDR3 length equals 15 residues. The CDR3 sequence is CASSTRQGAGSPLHF. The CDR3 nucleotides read TGTGCCAGCAGCACCAGACAGGGGGCAGGTTCACCCCTCCACTTT.

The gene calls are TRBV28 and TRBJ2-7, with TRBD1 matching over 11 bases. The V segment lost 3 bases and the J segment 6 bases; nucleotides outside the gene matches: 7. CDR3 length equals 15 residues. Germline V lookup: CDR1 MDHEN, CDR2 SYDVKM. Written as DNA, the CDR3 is TGTGCCAGCAGTTTTTTAGGGACAGGGGGGTTCGAGCAGTACTTC. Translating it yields CASSFLGTGGFEQYF.

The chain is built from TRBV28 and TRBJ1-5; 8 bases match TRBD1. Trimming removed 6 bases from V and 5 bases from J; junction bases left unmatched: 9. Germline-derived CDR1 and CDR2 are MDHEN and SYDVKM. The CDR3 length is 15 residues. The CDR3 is CASSFGQGLHQPQHF. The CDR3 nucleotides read TGTGCCAGCAGCTTCGGACAGGGATTGCATCAGCCCCAGCATTTT.

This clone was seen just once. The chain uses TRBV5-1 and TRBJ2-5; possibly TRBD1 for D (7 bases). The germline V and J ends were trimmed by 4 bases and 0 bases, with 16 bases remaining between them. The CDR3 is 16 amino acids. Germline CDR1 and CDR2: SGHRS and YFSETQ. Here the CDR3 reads CASSQGGGSYQETQYF. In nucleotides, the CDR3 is TGCGCCAGCAGCCAGGGGGGCGGCTCGTACCAAGAGACCCAGTACTTC.

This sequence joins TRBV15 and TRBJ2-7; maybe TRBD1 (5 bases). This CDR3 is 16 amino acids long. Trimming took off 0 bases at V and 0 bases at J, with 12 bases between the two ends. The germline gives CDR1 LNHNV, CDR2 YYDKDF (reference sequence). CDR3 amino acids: CATSRDFVQGSYEQYF. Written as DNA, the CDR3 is TGTGCCACCAGCAGAGATTTCGTCCAGGGCTCCTACGAGCAGTACTTC.

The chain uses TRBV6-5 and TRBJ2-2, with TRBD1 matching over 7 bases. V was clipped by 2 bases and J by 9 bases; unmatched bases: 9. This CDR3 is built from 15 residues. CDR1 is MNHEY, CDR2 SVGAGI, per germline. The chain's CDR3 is CASSYITGAAWELFF. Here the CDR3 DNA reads TGTGCCAGCAGTTACATCACAGGGGCCGCGTGGGAGCTGTTTTTT.

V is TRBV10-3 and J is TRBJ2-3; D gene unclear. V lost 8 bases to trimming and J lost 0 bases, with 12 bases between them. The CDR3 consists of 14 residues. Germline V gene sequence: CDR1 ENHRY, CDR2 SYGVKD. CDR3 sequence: CAIRMGASTDTQYF. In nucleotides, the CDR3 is TGTGCCATCCGGATGGGTGCGAGCACAGATACGCAGTATTTT.

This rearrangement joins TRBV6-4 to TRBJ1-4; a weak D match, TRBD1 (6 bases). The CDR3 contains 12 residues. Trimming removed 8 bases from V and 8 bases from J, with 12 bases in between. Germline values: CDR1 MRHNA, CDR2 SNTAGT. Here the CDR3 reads CASEKGGEKLFF. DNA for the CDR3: TGTGCCAGCGAAAAGGGGGGGGAAAAACTGTTTTTT.

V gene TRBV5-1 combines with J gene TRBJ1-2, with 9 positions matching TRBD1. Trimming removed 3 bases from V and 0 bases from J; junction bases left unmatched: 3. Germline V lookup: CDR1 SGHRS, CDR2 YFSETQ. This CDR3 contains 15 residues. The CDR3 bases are TGCGCCAGCAGCTACGGACAGGGGTCTAACTATGGCTACACCTTC. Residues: CASSYGQGSNYGYTF.

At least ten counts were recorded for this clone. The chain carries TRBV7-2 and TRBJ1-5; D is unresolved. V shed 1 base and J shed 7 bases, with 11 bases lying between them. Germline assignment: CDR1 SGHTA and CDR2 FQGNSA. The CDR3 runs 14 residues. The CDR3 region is CASSLGGYGQPQHF. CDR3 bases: TGTGCCAGCAGCTTAGGGGGATATGGACAGCCCCAGCATTTT.

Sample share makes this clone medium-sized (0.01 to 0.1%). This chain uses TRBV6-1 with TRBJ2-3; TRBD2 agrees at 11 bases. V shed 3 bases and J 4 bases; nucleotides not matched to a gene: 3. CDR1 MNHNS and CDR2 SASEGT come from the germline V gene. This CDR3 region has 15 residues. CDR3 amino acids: CASSEVSGGADTQYF. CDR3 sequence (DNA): TGTGCCAGCAGTGAGGTTAGCGGGGGGGCAGATACGCAGTATTTT.

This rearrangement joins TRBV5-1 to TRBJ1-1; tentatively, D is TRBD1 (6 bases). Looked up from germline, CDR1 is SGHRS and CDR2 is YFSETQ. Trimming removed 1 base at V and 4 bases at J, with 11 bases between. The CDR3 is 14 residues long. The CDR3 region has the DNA TGCGCCAGCAGCTTGTCTAGGGGGACCACTGAAGCTTTCTTT. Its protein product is CASSLSRGTTEAFF.

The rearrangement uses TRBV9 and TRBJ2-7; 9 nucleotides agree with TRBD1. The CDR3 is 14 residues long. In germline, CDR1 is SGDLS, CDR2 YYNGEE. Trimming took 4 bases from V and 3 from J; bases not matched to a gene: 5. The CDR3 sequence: CASSLRDRDYEQYF. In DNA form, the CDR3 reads TGTGCCAGCAGCCTCCGGGACAGGGACTACGAGCAGTACTTC.

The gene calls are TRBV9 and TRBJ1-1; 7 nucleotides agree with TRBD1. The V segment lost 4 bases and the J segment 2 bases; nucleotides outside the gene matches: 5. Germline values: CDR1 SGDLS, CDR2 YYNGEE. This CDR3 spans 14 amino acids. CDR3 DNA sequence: TGTGCCAGCAGCCATGGGACAGCTAACACTGAAGCTTTCTTT. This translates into CASSHGTANTEAFF.

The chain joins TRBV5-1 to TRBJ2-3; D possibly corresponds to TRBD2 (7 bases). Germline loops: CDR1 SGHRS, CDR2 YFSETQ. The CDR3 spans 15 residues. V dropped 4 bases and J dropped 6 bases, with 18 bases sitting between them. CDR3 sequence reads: CASSPGAGAADTQYF. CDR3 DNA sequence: TGCGCCAGCAGCCCCGGGGCGGGGGCCGCCGATACGCAGTATTTT.

In DNA, the CDR3 is TGTGCCAGCTATTTAAACAGGGGTTTCAATCAGCCCCAGCATTTT. Its translation is CASYLNRGFNQPQHF. The chain has TRBV28 and TRBJ1-5; 7 bases agree with TRBD1. CDR1 and CDR2 from the germline V gene are MDHEN and SYDVKM. This CDR3 region has 15 residues. Trimming at V came to 8 bases and at J to 3 bases, leaving 10 bases not matched to a gene.

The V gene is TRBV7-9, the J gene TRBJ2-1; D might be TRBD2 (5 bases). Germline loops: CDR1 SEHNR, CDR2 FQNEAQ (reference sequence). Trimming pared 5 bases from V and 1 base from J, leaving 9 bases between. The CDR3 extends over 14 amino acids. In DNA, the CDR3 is TGTGCCAGCAGCGCCCGGGATTCCTACAATGAGCAGTTCTTC. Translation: CASSARDSYNEQFF. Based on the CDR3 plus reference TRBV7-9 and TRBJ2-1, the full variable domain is DTGVSQNPRHKITKRGQNVTFRCDPISEHNRLYWYRQTLGQGPEFLTYFQNEAQLEKSRLLSDRFSAERPKGSFSTLEIQRTEQGDSAMYLCASSARDSYNEQFFGPGTRLTVL.

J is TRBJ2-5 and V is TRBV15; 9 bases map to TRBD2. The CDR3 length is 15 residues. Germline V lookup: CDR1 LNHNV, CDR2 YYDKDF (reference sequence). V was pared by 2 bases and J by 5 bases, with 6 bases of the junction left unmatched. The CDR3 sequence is CATSRLAGVGETQYF. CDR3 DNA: TGTGCCACCAGCAGATTAGCGGGGGTCGGGGAGACCCAGTACTTC.